These 20 T cell receptor beta chains share one sample of origin, sequenced in a study of naive and memory T cell subsets. Treatment reported: skin biopsy from PPD injection site in Mantoux-positive individual. An oligonucleotide containing a UMI was ligated to the 3' end of TCR cDNA. Ligated cDNA underwent four rounds of PCR with nested alpha and beta constant region primers and SP2. A single record per CDR3 protein comes from TCRdb applying MiXCR to the UMI-ligation and nested PCR reads. Here the sample spans 11,000 to 15,000 distinct CDR3 sequences, 5.2% being singletons. Sequenced material: skin, taken from a tuberculin skin test site. The receptors stem from an adult in good health.

The chain joins TRBV12-3 or TRBV12-4 to TRBJ1-2, with D perhaps matching TRBD1 (5 bases). CDR3 size: 14 residues. The V gene lost 2 bases and the J gene lost 8 bases, with 15 bases spanning the gap. The CDR3 loop is CASSLTRQGKGYTF. The CDR3 DNA reads as TGTGCCAGCAGTTTAACCCGGCAGGGTAAGGGCTACACCTTC.

This clonotype was recorded a few times. The V and J genes are TRBV20-1 and TRBJ2-5; 9 bases map to TRBD2. V gave up 0 bases and J gave up 4 bases; unmatched junction bases: 9. Looked up from germline, CDR1 is DFQATT and CDR2 is SNEGSKA (reference sequence). The CDR3 contains 16 residues. In nucleotides, the CDR3 is TGCAGTGCTAGAGATGCGGCTAGCGGGGTGGTAGAGACCCAGTACTTC. Translation: CSARDAASGVVETQYF.

This clonotype was detected many times. One junction end disagrees with the germline gene, perhaps due to a read error. This chain joins TRBV5-6 and TRBJ2-7; TRBD2 matches 14 bases. Germline-derived CDR1 and CDR2 are SGHDT and YYEEEE. This CDR3 comprises 15 residues. The CDR3 is CASSAWGLAGALALF. As DNA, the CDR3 is TGTGCCAGCTCAGCTTGGGGACTAGCGGGGGCCCTAGCCCTTTTC.

Within the sample, this clonotype is medium-sized. The rearrangement links TRBV7-9 to TRBJ2-2; D is unclear. V was clipped by 1 base and J by 5 bases, with 8 bases between them. The germline V gene has CDR1 SEHNR and CDR2 FQNEAQ (reference sequence). This CDR3 has 14 amino acids. The CDR3 here is CASSLEWATGELFF. The DNA of the CDR3 is TGTGCCAGCAGCTTAGAGTGGGCTACCGGGGAGCTGTTTTTT.

The V gene is TRBV30, the J gene TRBJ1-5, with TRBD1 as a possible D gene (6 bases). Between the trimmed V and J ends, which lost 0 bases and 4 bases, there was a span of 16 bases. The CDR3 contains 16 residues. Germline lookup yields CDR1 GTSNPN and CDR2 SVGIG (reference sequence). The CDR3 protein is CAWSVGYRDENQPQHF. CDR3 DNA sequence: TGTGCCTGGAGTGTGGGGTACAGGGACGAAAATCAGCCCCAGCATTTT.

This clonotype was counted at least ten times. This chain uses TRBV7-2 with TRBJ1-3; D unresolved. V was pared by 2 bases and J by 1 base, with 9 bases between. The CDR3 has 15 residues. CDR1 is SGHTA, CDR2 FQGNSA, per germline. The CDR3 bases are TGTGCCAGCAGCTTATTTACGGGTTCTGGAAACACCATATATTTT. Translation gives CASSLFTGSGNTIYF. The whole variable domain, filled in from reference TRBV7-2 and TRBJ1-3, reads GAGVSQSPSNKVTEKGKDVELRCDPISGHTALYWYRQSLGQGLEFLIYFQGNSAPDKSGLPSDRFSAERTGGSVSTLTIQRTQQEDSAVYLCASSLFTGSGNTIYFGEGSWLTVV.

This clonotype rates as medium-sized (0.01 to 0.1%). V is TRBV4-3 and J is TRBJ2-3; no reliable D call. The CDR3 consists of 13 residues. Germline V CDR1 and CDR2: LGHNA, YSLEER. Between the trimmed V and J ends, which lost 0 bases and 10 bases, there was a span of 11 bases. The CDR3 sequence: CASSQDTLPPQYF. The DNA of the CDR3 is TGCGCCAGCAGCCAAGATACCCTTCCCCCGCAGTATTTT.

Within the sample, this clonotype is medium-sized. V usage is TRBV7-9 and J usage is TRBJ1-1; weak D call: TRBD1 (6 bases). The germline V gene has CDR1 SEHNR and CDR2 FQNEAQ (reference sequence). Trimming pared 3 bases from V and 4 bases from J, leaving 12 bases between. This CDR3 is built from 14 residues. For the CDR3, the DNA is TGTGCCAGCAGCTTCTCGGGGGCAAGCACTGAAGCTTTCTTT. Its translation is CASSFSGASTEAFF.

This clonotype was counted many times. J is TRBJ1-3 and V is TRBV4-2; 8 nucleotides line up with TRBD1. The CDR3 consists of 15 residues. Germline CDR1 and CDR2: LGHNA and YNFKEQ. With 1 base clipped from V and 3 bases from J, the junction kept 2 bases outside the gene matches. The CDR3 here is CASSQAGGNGNTIYF. The DNA of the CDR3 is TGTGCCAGCAGCCAAGCAGGGGGCAATGGAAACACCATATATTTT.

This clonotype was seen at least ten times. This rearrangement joins TRBV28 to TRBJ1-1, with TRBD1 matching over 7 bases. The V gene end was trimmed by 6 bases and the J gene end by 0 bases; junction bases not matched to a gene: 4. The CDR3 is made up of 14 amino acids. Germline-derived CDR1 and CDR2 are MDHEN and SYDVKM. CDR3 sequence (DNA): TGTGCCAGCAGCCGGGACAGATTGAACACTGAAGCTTTCTTT. It yields the protein CASSRDRLNTEAFF.

Ten or more counts support this clonotype. The chain couples TRBV7-2 to TRBJ2-2, with 16 bases that match TRBD2. Germline assignment: CDR1 SGHTA and CDR2 FQGNSA. This CDR3 spans 17 amino acids. With V trimmed by 4 bases and J by 7 bases, 6 bases remained unmatched. The DNA for the CDR3 is TGTGCCAGCAGCTCGGGACTAGCGGGGGGGCGGAGCGGGGAGCTGTTTTTT. It specifies CASSSGLAGGRSGELFF.

This clonotype was seen a few times. The chain is built from TRBV19 and TRBJ2-1, with 7 bases matching TRBD1. Trimming cost V 0 bases and J 4 bases; bases outside gene matches: 3. Germline V gene lookup returns CDR1 LNHDA and CDR2 SQIVND (reference sequence). This CDR3 is built from 15 residues. As DNA, the CDR3 is TGTGCCAGTAGTATAGAAGGGGGCGTTTACAATGAGCAGTTCTTC. This translates into CASSIEGGVYNEQFF. The full variable domain, its missing parts supplied by reference TRBV19 and TRBJ2-1, is DGGITQSPKYLFRKEGQNVTLSCEQNLNHDAMYWYRQDPGQGLRLIYYSQIVNDFQKGDIAEGYSVSREKKESFPLTVTSAQKNPTAFYLCASSIEGGVYNEQFFGPGTRLTVL.

This clonotype was seen many times. The CDR3 is CSVEDRQGPTAFF. CDR3 bases: TGCAGCGTTGAAGATCGGCAGGGCCCCACAGCTTTCTTT. The gene calls are TRBV29-1 and TRBJ1-1; the D gene is possibly TRBD1 (5 bases). Germline V gene data show CDR1 as SQVTM and CDR2 as ANQGSEA. V gave up 0 bases and J gave up 10 bases, with 15 bases separating them. This CDR3 has 13 residues.

By share of the sample, this clonotype is medium-sized. The chain couples TRBV29-1 to TRBJ2-3; D gene uncertain. Trimming stripped 3 bases from V and 6 bases from J, with 19 bases between. Germline assignment: CDR1 SQVTM and CDR2 ANQGSEA. The CDR3 loop spans 15 amino acids. The CDR3 protein is CSVEGRRAQVDTQYF. The CDR3 DNA sequence: TGCAGCGTTGAGGGCCGGCGCGCCCAGGTGGATACGCAGTATTTT.

There are a few counts of this clonotype. The rearrangement links TRBV20-1 to TRBJ2-1; 11 bases align to TRBD2. Germline-derived CDR1 and CDR2 are DFQATT and SNEGSKA (reference sequence). V lost 4 bases, J lost 5 bases, and 4 bases stayed unmatched. CDR3 length: 14 amino acids. CDR3 in amino acids: CSAKTSGVDNEQFF. In DNA, the CDR3 is TGCAGTGCTAAGACTAGCGGGGTAGACAATGAGCAGTTCTTC.

This clonotype was counted ten times or more. The chain carries TRBV29-1 and TRBJ1-2, with D possibly matching TRBD1 (6 bases). This CDR3 spans 14 amino acids. The germline V and J ends were trimmed by 6 bases and 7 bases, with 21 bases remaining between them. Germline V gene sequence: CDR1 SQVTM, CDR2 ANQGSEA. CDR3 in DNA: TGCAGCGTCGCCTACACGGGGGGCTTGTCTGGCTACACCTTC. Its translation is CSVAYTGGLSGYTF.

There are many counts of this clonotype. The rearrangement uses TRBV20-1 and TRBJ2-7; 8 positions match TRBD2. CDR1 DFQATT and CDR2 SNEGSKA come from the germline V gene (reference sequence). The CDR3 spans 18 residues. Trimming took 0 bases from V and 3 from J; bases not matched to a gene: 16. The CDR3 loop reads CSARDDTSGGGIFYEQYF. In DNA form, the CDR3 reads TGCAGTGCTAGAGATGACACGAGCGGGGGTGGAATTTTCTACGAGCAGTACTTC.

This clonotype appeared a few times. V and J are TRBV20-1 and TRBJ1-1; D might be TRBD1 (6 bases). Looked up from germline, CDR1 is DFQATT and CDR2 is SNEGSKA (reference sequence). V was pared by 8 bases and J by 3 bases, with 13 bases between. The CDR3 totals 12 residues. CDR3 loop: CSPHRVDTEAFF. In DNA, the CDR3 is TGCAGTCCCCACAGGGTGGACACTGAAGCTTTCTTT.

This clonotype has a count of ten or more. The V call is TRBV20-1, the J call TRBJ1-2, with unresolved D. This CDR3 has 8 residues. V was shortened by 8 bases and J by 6 bases, with 4 bases between the two germline ends. Germline assignment: CDR1 DFQATT and CDR2 SNEGSKA (reference sequence). The CDR3 DNA reads TGCAGTCTCGATGGCTACACCTTC. This encodes CSLDGYTF.

This clonotype was observed at least ten times. This chain connects TRBV12-3 or TRBV12-4 to TRBJ2-3; tentative D call: TRBD2 (5 bases). Trimming left V 8 bases short and J 1 base short, with 13 bases between. The CDR3 has 14 residues. The CDR3 is CASRPARGTDTQYF. The CDR3 DNA follows: TGTGCCAGCCGTCCCGCGCGGGGCACAGATACGCAGTATTTT.